Below, 20 T cell receptor beta chains from the same sample are listed, as sequenced in a study of T cell repertoires in cytomegalovirus infection. MiXCR was run by TCRdb on the reads, yielding one entry per CDR3 protein. The table has about 190,000 distinct CDR3 sequences, under 30% seen once; the top ten hold 31%. The source material was PBMCs. These receptors were taken from a human donor in good health (CMV status not recorded). Some clones in this sample may be carry-over from other donors' samples.

This clonotype has more than one count but fewer than ten. V usage is TRBV7-2 and J usage is TRBJ2-7, with D maybe TRBD2 (5 bases). CDR1 SGHTA and CDR2 FQGNSA come from the germline V gene. The CDR3 runs to 15 residues. V lost 2 bases, J lost 7 bases, and 18 bases lay in between. CDR3 nucleotides: TGTGCCAGCAGCTTATTATCTCCCCCTCCGGGGGAGCAGTACTTC. Amino acid sequence: CASSLLSPPPGEQYF.

This clonotype was seen ten or more times. The chain couples TRBV7-2 to TRBJ2-7; 8 bases line up with TRBD1. The CDR3 loop spans 12 amino acids. Trimming cost V 3 bases and J 6 bases; bases outside gene matches: 1. Per the germline V gene, CDR1 is SGHTA and CDR2 is FQGNSA. CDR3 residues: CASSFTGGEQYF. Here the CDR3 DNA reads TGTGCCAGCAGCTTCACAGGGGGCGAGCAGTACTTC. Full variable domain (remainder filled in from reference TRBV7-2 and TRBJ2-7): GAGVSQSPSNKVTEKGKDVELRCDPISGHTALYWYRQSLGQGLEFLIYFQGNSAPDKSGLPSDRFSAERTGGSVSTLTIQRTQQEDSAVYLCASSFTGGEQYFGPGTRLTVT.

The V and J genes are TRBV12-3 or TRBV12-4 and TRBJ1-1; D perhaps matches TRBD1 (6 bases). Trimming pared 6 bases from V and 4 bases from J, leaving 15 bases between. The CDR3 is 14 amino acids. The chain's CDR3 is CASSPSTGSTEAFF. As DNA, the CDR3 is TGTGCCAGCAGCCCCAGCACAGGGAGCACTGAAGCTTTCTTT.

The V and J genes are TRBV29-1 and TRBJ1-4; a possible D gene is TRBD1 (5 bases). This CDR3 is built from 12 residues. CDR1 and CDR2 (germline): SQVTM, ANQGSEA. Trimming removed 3 bases at V and 10 bases at J, with 12 bases between. The CDR3: CSVEGPGGKLFF. The CDR3, as DNA: TGCAGCGTTGAGGGGCCTGGAGGAAAACTGTTTTTT.

This rearrangement joins TRBV12-3 or TRBV12-4 to TRBJ1-1, with 7 bases fitting TRBD1. V was pared by 7 bases and J by 0 bases, with 8 bases of the junction left unmatched. There are 15 residues in the CDR3. The CDR3 DNA reads as TGTGCCAGCACCTCAGGGAGGGGGCTGAACACTGAAGCTTTCTTT. This encodes CASTSGRGLNTEAFF.

This clonotype was detected many times. The V and J genes are TRBV7-8 and TRBJ1-1, with TRBD1 identical over 7 bases. Germline V gene sequence: CDR1 SGHVS, CDR2 FQNEAQ. Germline trimming cut 5 bases from V and 5 bases from J; bases unmatched to any gene: 5. This CDR3 has 13 amino acids. The CDR3 coding sequence is TGTGCCAGCAGCGCACAGGGGCCGACTGAAGCTTTCTTT. Translated: CASSAQGPTEAFF.

The V call is TRBV2, the J call TRBJ1-1; D is unclear. The CDR3 runs to 13 residues. V was shortened by 6 bases and J by 4 bases, with 12 bases between the two germline ends. The germline V gene has CDR1 SNHLY and CDR2 FYNNEI. CDR3 protein: CASRRPVGTEAFF. The CDR3 DNA reads as TGTGCCAGCAGAAGACCGGTGGGCACTGAAGCTTTCTTT.

This clonotype occurred a few times. The rearrangement uses TRBV6-6 and TRBJ1-4; 10 nucleotides agree with TRBD1. Germline assignment: CDR1 MNHNY and CDR2 SVGAGI (reference sequence). The CDR3 spans 15 residues. Trimming cost V 6 bases and J 2 bases; bases outside gene matches: 3. The CDR3 here is CASRVTGGTNEKLFF. CDR3 nucleotides: TGTGCCAGCAGAGTGACAGGGGGCACTAATGAAAAACTGTTTTTT.

This clonotype was counted many times. CDR3 sequence: CASSLDRENTIYF. For the CDR3, the DNA is TGTGCCAGCAGCTTAGACCGGGAAAACACCATATATTTT. V is TRBV7-2 and J is TRBJ1-3; no clear D gene. Trimming shortened V by 1 base and J by 6 bases, and 7 bases separated the two germline ends. The CDR3 covers 13 residues. In germline, CDR1 is SGHTA, CDR2 FQGNSA.

In its sample, this clonotype was seen a few times. The chain has TRBV29-1 and TRBJ2-1; 15 nucleotides agree with TRBD2. J gave up 7 bases and V 8 bases, and 9 bases lay outside the gene matches. CDR1 is SQVTM and CDR2 is ANQGSEA in the germline V gene. The CDR3 runs 15 residues. DNA of the CDR3: TGCAGCCCCCAGGGACTAGCGGGGGGCTTAAATGAGCAGTTCTTC. It is translated as CSPQGLAGGLNEQFF.

The chain combines TRBV6-6 with TRBJ1-6, with D possibly matching TRBD1 (5 bases). Trimming took 8 bases from V and 9 from J, leaving 26 bases between them. From germline, CDR1 is MNHNY and CDR2 SVGAGI (reference sequence). There are 17 residues in the CDR3. CDR3 residues: CASSKGRGSTLSSPLHF. For the CDR3, the DNA is TGTGCCAGCTCCAAGGGTAGGGGCTCGACGTTGAGTTCACCCCTCCACTTT.

The chain links TRBV15 to TRBJ2-2; 9 bases align to TRBD1. The CDR3 spans 15 residues. V shed 2 bases and J 8 bases; nucleotides not matched to a gene: 6. CDR1 LNHNV and CDR2 YYDKDF come from the germline V gene (reference sequence). As DNA, the CDR3 is TGTGCCACCAGCAGAATAAACAGGGGGCAAGGGGAGCTGTTTTTT. This encodes CATSRINRGQGELFF.

This chain links TRBV29-1 with TRBJ2-3; D possibly corresponds to TRBD2 (5 bases). The CDR3 spans 12 residues. The germline V gene has CDR1 SQVTM and CDR2 ANQGSEA. Trimming left V 2 bases short and J 5 bases short, with 8 bases between. The CDR3: CSVERGIDTQYF. The CDR3 nucleotides read TGCAGCGTTGAAAGAGGGATAGATACGCAGTATTTT.

This clonotype was seen a few times. The V gene is TRBV29-1, the J gene TRBJ2-3; 8 bases line up with TRBD1. Germline V CDR1 and CDR2: SQVTM, ANQGSEA. V was pared by 6 bases and J by 0 bases, with 8 bases of the junction left unmatched. The CDR3 has 15 amino acids. The CDR3 DNA reads as TGCAGCGTGGGGACAGGTCGGTCTAGCACAGATACGCAGTATTTT. Its translation is CSVGTGRSSTDTQYF.

In this sample, this clonotype turned up a few times. The CDR3 loop is CASSPGTGVFGELFF. The CDR3 coding sequence is TGTGCCAGCAGCCCCGGGACAGGGGTATTCGGGGAGCTGTTTTTT. This chain joins TRBV7-2 and TRBJ2-2, with 10 bases that match TRBD1. The CDR3 is 15 residues long. The trim removed 5 bases at V and 7 bases at J, leaving 7 bases unmatched. CDR1 and CDR2 from the germline V gene are SGHTA and FQGNSA.

To note about this clonotype: This is likely a read error, given that the CDR3 carries no conserved phenylalanine or tryptophan at its end. This rearrangement joins TRBV29-1 to TRBJ1-1; D is uncertain. In germline, CDR1 is SQVTM, CDR2 ANQGSEA. Trimming stripped 6 bases from V and 0 bases from J, with 11 bases between. This CDR3 is built from 13 residues. The DNA for the CDR3 is TGCAGCGTCGCCAAACCAATGAACACTGAAGCTTTCTAT. Its protein product is CSVAKPMNTEAFY.

The CDR3 is CASSLDFHRASRGEQYF. The DNA for the CDR3 is TGTGCCAGCAGCTTAGATTTTCACAGGGCCTCGAGGGGGGAGCAGTACTTC. The chain recombines TRBV7-9 with TRBJ2-7, with a weak D call TRBD1 (6 bases). Germline lookup yields CDR1 SEHNR and CDR2 FQNEAQ (reference sequence). V lost 1 base and J lost 7, with 23 bases in between. This CDR3 comprises 17 residues.

The V and J genes are TRBV2 and TRBJ2-2; TRBD1 agrees at 9 bases. Unmatched junction bases numbered 4, after V lost 8 bases and J lost 3 bases. Germline-derived CDR1 and CDR2 are SNHLY and FYNNEI. There are 14 residues in the CDR3. CDR3 DNA sequence: TGTGCCAGCGTAGGGACAGGGCACACCGGGGAGCTGTTTTTT. Translating gives CASVGTGHTGELFF.

This clonotype was seen repeatedly, ten times or more. This chain links TRBV7-2 with TRBJ1-4; 7 bases match TRBD1. V was pared by 4 bases and J by 6 bases, with 8 bases of the junction left unmatched. CDR1 is SGHTA and CDR2 is FQGNSA in the germline V gene. This CDR3 is 15 amino acids long. The CDR3 region has the DNA TGTGCCAGCAGCTACGCGGGACAGATAGATGAAAAACTGTTTTTT. It codes for CASSYAGQIDEKLFF.

Only a few counts were recorded for this clonotype. The chain carries TRBV14 and TRBJ1-2; the match to TRBD1 covers 8 bases. Germline V gene data show CDR1 as SGHDN and CDR2 as FVKESK. Unmatched junction bases numbered 6, after V lost 4 bases and J lost 5 bases. This CDR3 has 14 amino acids. CDR3 sequence: CASSLDRAEYGYTF. The CDR3 DNA is TGTGCCAGCAGCCTGGACAGGGCGGAATATGGCTACACCTTC.